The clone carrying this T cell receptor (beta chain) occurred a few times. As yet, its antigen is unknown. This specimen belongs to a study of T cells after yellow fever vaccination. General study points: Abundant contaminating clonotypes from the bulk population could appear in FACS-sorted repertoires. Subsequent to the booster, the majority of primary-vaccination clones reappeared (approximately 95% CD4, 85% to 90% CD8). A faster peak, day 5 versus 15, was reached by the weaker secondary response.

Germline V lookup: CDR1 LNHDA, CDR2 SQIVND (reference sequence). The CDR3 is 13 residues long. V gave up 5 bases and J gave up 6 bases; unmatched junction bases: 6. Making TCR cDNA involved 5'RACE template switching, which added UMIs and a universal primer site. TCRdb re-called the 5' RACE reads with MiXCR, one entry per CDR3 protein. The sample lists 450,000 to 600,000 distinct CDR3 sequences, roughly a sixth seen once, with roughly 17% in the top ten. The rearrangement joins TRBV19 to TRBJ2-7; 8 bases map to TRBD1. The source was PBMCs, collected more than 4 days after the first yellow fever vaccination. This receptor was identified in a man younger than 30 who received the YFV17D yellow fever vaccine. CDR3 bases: TGTGCCAGTAGTGCAGGACAGGGCTCCGAGCAGTACTTC. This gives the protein CASSAGQGSEQYF.